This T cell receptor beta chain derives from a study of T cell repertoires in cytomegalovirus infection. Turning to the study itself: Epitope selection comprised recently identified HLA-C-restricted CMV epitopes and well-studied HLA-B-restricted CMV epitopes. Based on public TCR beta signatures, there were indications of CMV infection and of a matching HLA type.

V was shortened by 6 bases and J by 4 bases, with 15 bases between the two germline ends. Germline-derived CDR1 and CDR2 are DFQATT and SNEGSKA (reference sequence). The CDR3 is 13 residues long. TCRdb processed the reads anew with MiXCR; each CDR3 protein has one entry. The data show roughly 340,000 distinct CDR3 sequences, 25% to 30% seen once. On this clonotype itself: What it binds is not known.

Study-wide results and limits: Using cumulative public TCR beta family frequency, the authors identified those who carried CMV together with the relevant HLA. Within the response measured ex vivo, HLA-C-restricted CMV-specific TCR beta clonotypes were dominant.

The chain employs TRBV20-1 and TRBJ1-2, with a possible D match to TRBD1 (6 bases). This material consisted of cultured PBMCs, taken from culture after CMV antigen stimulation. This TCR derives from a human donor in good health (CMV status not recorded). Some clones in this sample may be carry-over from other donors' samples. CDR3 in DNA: TGCAGTGCCATGGAGGGGGGAGGCTATGGCTACACCTTC. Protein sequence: CSAMEGGGYGYTF.